This TCR beta chain was identified in a study of blood T cell repertoires in COVID-19. Ages ranged from about 18 to 89 years, with residence in some 25 US areas. Cohorts were based on clinical histories the participants reported. Sequencing was performed with immunoSEQ multiplex PCR; in TCRdb, only in-frame clones are kept and a portion is missing. The data show about 180,000 clones, 65% to 90% seen once. Sequenced: PBMCs or T cells enriched from blood (not recorded which). The TCR sequence derives from a man in his fifties or sixties who had recovered from COVID-19.

The CDR3 sequence: CATLTGYLREKLFF. In DNA, the CDR3 is TGTGCCACTCTGACAGGGTACCTTCGTGAAAAACTGTTTTTT. The chain links TRBV28 to TRBJ1-4; 7 bases match TRBD1. The V and J ends lost 10 bases and 7 bases, in that order; junction bases with no gene match: 12. CDR3 size: 14 residues. Germline CDR1 reads MDHEN; CDR2 reads SYDVKM.